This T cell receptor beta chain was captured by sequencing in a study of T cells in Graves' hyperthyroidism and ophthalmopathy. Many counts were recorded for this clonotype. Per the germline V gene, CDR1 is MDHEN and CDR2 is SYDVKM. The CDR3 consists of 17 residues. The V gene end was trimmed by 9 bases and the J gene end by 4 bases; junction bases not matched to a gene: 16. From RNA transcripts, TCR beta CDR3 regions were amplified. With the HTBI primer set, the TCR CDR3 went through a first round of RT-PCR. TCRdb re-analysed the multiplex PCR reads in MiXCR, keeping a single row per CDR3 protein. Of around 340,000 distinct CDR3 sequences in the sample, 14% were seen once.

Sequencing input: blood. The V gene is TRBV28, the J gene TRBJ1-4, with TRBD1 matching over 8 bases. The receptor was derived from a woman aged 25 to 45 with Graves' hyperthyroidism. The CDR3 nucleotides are TGTGCCAGTCATCCCCACACCTGGACAGGGCTTAATGAAAAACTGTTTTTT. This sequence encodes CASHPHTWTGLNEKLFF.